The present T cell receptor (beta chain) was sequenced within a study of Graves' ophthalmopathy and Graves' hyperthyroidism. Study-wide context: Peripheral blood sampling preceded any treatment and occurred at initial diagnosis. Study conclusions and caveats: In blood, most expanded thyroid clonotypes above 0.001 frequency were also detected.

Between the trimmed V and J ends, which lost 6 bases and 1 base, there was a span of 13 bases. This CDR3 has 15 residues. Germline V CDR1 and CDR2: MDHEN, SYDVKM. For repertoire sequencing, the TCR beta CDR3 regions were amplified from RNA transcripts. HTBI primers were used in a first-round RT-PCR, which preceded a second-round multiplex PCR. MiXCR, applied by TCRdb to the multiplex PCR reads, yields one record per CDR3 protein. The repertoire holds under 800,000 distinct CDR3 sequences, with roughly 20% as singletons. The stable label applied to hyperthyroidism with no ophthalmopathy within 18 months of follow-up. This clonotype was detected ten times or more. What it binds is unknown.

The sample taken for sequencing was peripheral blood. The origin of this receptor is a woman aged 18-35 years with stable Graves' hyperthyroidism. Some clones in this sample may be carry-over from other donors' samples. The chain carries TRBV28 and TRBJ1-5, with D possibly TRBD1 on 5 matching bases. The CDR3 nucleotides read TGTGCCAGCAGAGACAGCCGGCTAAGCAATCAGCCCCAGCATTTT. It translates to CASRDSRLSNQPQHF.